These T cell receptor beta chains were read from a single sample in a study of Ad26.COV2.S vaccination and SARS-CoV-2 variants. Here immunoSEQ multiplex PCR was the method, and the copy in TCRdb shows in-frame clones only, minus some. The data contain around 450,000 clones, around 90% of them seen just once; the ten biggest clones take up about 12%. The sample was peripheral blood, taken in a trial of Ad26.COV2.S vaccine versus placebo. These receptor sequences come from a person aged 18 to 59 who received the Ad26.COV2.S COVID-19 vaccine or a placebo. The CDR3 runs from the conserved cysteine through the conserved F or W. A D gene is named only where the DNA matches it firmly. Size is stated for part of the rows, as once, few or many counts, or as a class when the clone is expanded.

DNA: TGTGCCAGCAGCTTATACGGGCCTTCCTACGAGCAGTACTTC; CDR3: CASSLYGPSYEQYF; size: .; J: TRBJ2-7; V: TRBV7-3; D: .
DNA: TGTGCCACCAGTGAAGGACTAGCAGATACGCAGTATTTT; CDR3: CATSEGLADTQYF; size: .; J: TRBJ2-3; V: TRBV24-1; D: TRBD2
DNA: TGTGCCAGCAGCCAAGCGAGATTCGCCGGGGAGCTGTTTTTT; CDR3: CASSQARFAGELFF; size: .; J: TRBJ2-2; V: TRBV14; D: .
DNA: TGTGCCTGGAGTCTTGGGGACAATCAGCCCCAGCATTTT; CDR3: CAWSLGDNQPQHF; size: .; J: TRBJ1-5; V: TRBV30; D: .
DNA: TGTGCCAGCAGTTCGGGGACGGATGAAAAACTGTTTTTT; CDR3: CASSSGTDEKLFF; size: .; J: TRBJ1-4; V: TRBV12-3/TRBV12-4; D: .
DNA: TGTGCCAGCAGTTTTTTCGGACTAGCGGGAGGTCTCGATGAGCAGTTCTTC; CDR3: CASSFFGLAGGLDEQFF; size: .; J: TRBJ2-1; V: TRBV28; D: TRBD2
DNA: TGCAGTGCTAGAGTTGGGGGGGGCTACACCTTC; CDR3: CSARVGGGYTF; size: .; J: TRBJ1-2; V: TRBV20-1; D: .
DNA: TGCAGTGCTAGTCGGGGAGGGGTAGATAATTCACCCCTCCACTTT; CDR3: CSASRGGVDNSPLHF; size: .; J: TRBJ1-6; V: TRBV20-1; D: .
DNA: TGTGCCACCGGACAGAACAATCAGCCCCAGCATTTT; CDR3: CATGQNNQPQHF; size: .; J: TRBJ1-5; V: TRBV10-3; D: .
DNA: TGTGCCAGTAGTATTCGGGGACTAGCGGAATACAATGAGCAGTTCTTC; CDR3: CASSIRGLAEYNEQFF; size: .; J: TRBJ2-1; V: TRBV19; D: TRBD2
DNA: TGTGCCAGCAGCTCCGGGACTAGCGGGAGTACAGATACGCAGTATTTT; CDR3: CASSSGTSGSTDTQYF; size: .; J: TRBJ2-3; V: TRBV7-2; D: TRBD2
DNA: TGTGCCAGTAGTACCCTTTACAGGGGGTTCGATCAGCCCCAGCATTTT; CDR3: CASSTLYRGFDQPQHF; size: .; J: TRBJ1-5; V: TRBV19; D: TRBD1
DNA: TGTGCCAGCAGCGTAGCCTCTAGTACGGTTAGGTCAGATACGCAGTATTTT; CDR3: CASSVASSTVRSDTQYF; size: .; J: TRBJ2-3; V: TRBV9; D: .
DNA: TGTGCCAGCTCAAATACTAGCGGGATGGCCTACAATGAGCAGTTCTTC; CDR3: CASSNTSGMAYNEQFF; size: .; J: TRBJ2-1; V: TRBV18; D: TRBD2
DNA: TGTGCCAGCAGTTTAAGGGACCGCCTAAACACTGAAGCTTTCTTT; CDR3: CASSLRDRLNTEAFF; size: .; J: TRBJ1-1; V: TRBV27; D: .
DNA: TGTGCCAGCAGTTTCGGACCGATCGGGTATGGCTACACCTTC; CDR3: CASSFGPIGYGYTF; size: .; J: TRBJ1-2; V: TRBV27; D: .
DNA: TGTGCCAGCAGTGAGACCCTAGAGGGAAAACTGTTTTTT; CDR3: CASSETLEGKLFF; size: .; J: TRBJ1-4; V: TRBV6-1; D: .
DNA: TGTGCCAGCAGTCCCACCTTTTATGGCTACACCTTC; CDR3: CASSPTFYGYTF; size: .; J: TRBJ1-2; V: TRBV12-3/TRBV12-4; D: .
DNA: TGCGCCAGCAGCCGTTCTAGCGCACAAGAGACCCAGTACTTC; CDR3: CASSRSSAQETQYF; size: .; J: TRBJ2-5; V: TRBV5-1; D: .
DNA: TGTGCCAGCTCACCAGGGACGTATTACGAGCAGTACTTC; CDR3: CASSPGTYYEQYF; size: .; J: TRBJ2-7; V: TRBV18; D: .
DNA: TGTGCCAGCTCACCCAATGACAGGGCCGGAAACACCATATATTTT; CDR3: CASSPNDRAGNTIYF; size: .; J: TRBJ1-3; V: TRBV18; D: TRBD1
DNA: TGTGCCAGCAGCTTAACAGGGTCGAACGAGCAGTACTTC; CDR3: CASSLTGSNEQYF; size: .; J: TRBJ2-7; V: TRBV11-2; D: .
DNA: TGTGCCAGCAGGGATGGGAGGGAGTACGAGCAGTACTTC; CDR3: CASRDGREYEQYF; size: .; J: TRBJ2-7; V: TRBV12-3/TRBV12-4; D: TRBD2
DNA: TGTGCCACCAGCGAGGGGGGACTAGTAAATGAGCAGTTCTTC; CDR3: CATSEGGLVNEQFF; size: .; J: TRBJ2-1; V: TRBV15; D: TRBD2
DNA: TGTGCCAGCAGTTTACAAGGGACAGGGGGGGAAAAACTGTTTTTT; CDR3: CASSLQGTGGEKLFF; size: .; J: TRBJ1-4; V: TRBV28; D: TRBD1
DNA: TGTGCCAGCAGCTTAGAAGGGGGGGCCTACGAGCAGTACTTC; CDR3: CASSLEGGAYEQYF; size: .; J: TRBJ2-7; V: TRBV7-8; D: .
DNA: TGCAGTGCTAGTACCGGACTAGCGGGAGTCCGGGATGCCACAGATACGCAGTATTTT; CDR3: CSASTGLAGVRDATDTQYF; size: .; J: TRBJ2-3; V: TRBV20-1; D: TRBD2
DNA: TGTGCCAGCAGTTACTCCATCGACAGGGCTGGAAACACCATATATTTT; CDR3: CASSYSIDRAGNTIYF; size: .; J: TRBJ1-3; V: TRBV6-2/TRBV6-3; D: TRBD1
DNA: TGTGCCAGCAGCGTAGGGGACAGGGTATATGGAGACTATGGCTACACCTTC; CDR3: CASSVGDRVYGDYGYTF; size: .; J: TRBJ1-2; V: TRBV9; D: TRBD1
DNA: TGCGCCAGCAGCCAATACGAGGTGGAAGGGGGCACTGAAGCTTTCTTT; CDR3: CASSQYEVEGGTEAFF; size: .; J: TRBJ1-1; V: TRBV4-1; D: .
DNA: TGCGCCAGCAGCTTGGGCCCCAACGGACAGGTCACCGGGGAGCTGTTTTTT; CDR3: CASSLGPNGQVTGELFF; size: .; J: TRBJ2-2; V: TRBV5-1; D: TRBD1
DNA: TGTGCCAGCAGTGAACAGGGTTACACTGAAGCTTTCTTT; CDR3: CASSEQGYTEAFF; size: few; J: TRBJ1-1; V: TRBV2; D: .